This T cell receptor (beta chain) was identified during a study of T cell responses to AZD1222 COVID-19 vaccine. Findings of the study overall: Repertoire collection took place solely once the T cell response had peaked.

V trimming: 10 bases; J trimming: 3 bases; junction bases outside the gene matches: 4. The CDR3 loop spans 12 amino acids. Germline assignment: CDR1 SNHLY and CDR2 FYNNEI. The repertoire was sequenced with immunoSEQ multiplex PCR; TCRdb's copy has only in-frame clones and lacks some. The repertoire holds 130,000 or so clones, with around 92% as singletons. As regards this clone: Its target is unknown.

The sequenced sample was peripheral blood, obtained on day 0 of AZD1222 vaccination. The V call is TRBV2, the J call TRBJ2-7; the match to TRBD1 covers 9 bases. The receptor was derived from an adult in good health. The CDR3 region is CATGTGLYEQYF. CDR3 bases: TGTGCCACCGGGACAGGGCTCTACGAGCAGTACTTC. Complete variable domain (other parts from reference TRBV2 and TRBJ2-7): EPEVTQTPSHQVTQMGQEVILRCVPISNHLYFYWYRQILGQKVEFLVSFYNNEISEKSEIFDDQFSVERPDGSNFTLKIRSTKLEDSAMYFCATGTGLYEQYFGPGTRLTVT.